The source of this TCR beta chain is a study of T cell responses to AZD1222 COVID-19 vaccine. With regard to this clone: The target antigen is unknown.

Findings and limits, study-wide: Seropositive status at baseline applied to only a handful of AZD1222 recipients. An increase in Spike-specific TCR breadth and depth was observed after two AZD1222 doses.

Using immunoSEQ multiplex PCR, the repertoire was profiled, and TCRdb retains in-frame clones only, with some absent. The table includes over 120,000 clones, approximately 94% detected once. Sequences were derived from peripheral blood, sampled on day 0 of AZD1222 vaccination. This sequence originates from an adult in good health.

DNA for the CDR3: TGTGCCAGTAGTCTGGACGCTATCCGGGGGCAGCCCCAGCATTTT. This gives the protein CASSLDAIRGQPQHF. This rearrangement joins TRBV19 to TRBJ1-5; TRBD1 is a possible D gene (5 bases). Germline CDR1 reads LNHDA; CDR2 reads SQIVND (reference sequence). The CDR3 totals 15 residues. Trimming removed 5 bases at V and 7 bases at J, with 18 bases between. The full variable domain, in which reference TRBV19 and TRBJ1-5 provide the parts outside the CDR3, is DGGITQSPKYLFRKEGQNVTLSCEQNLNHDAMYWYRQDPGQGLRLIYYSQIVNDFQKGDIAEGYSVSREKKESFPLTVTSAQKNPTAFYLCASSLDAIRGQPQHFGDGTRLSIL.